This T cell receptor (beta chain) was found in a study of vaccination and CD4 T cells after COVID-19. As to treatment: roughly 11-day PBMC culture with coronavirus spike peptide pools or control peptides (ViraFEST assay). The Oncomine TCR Beta short-read assay was applied to DNA of cultured CD4+ T cells. TCRdb passed the PCR reads through MiXCR, listing each CDR3 protein once. The data show about 4,000 distinct CDR3 sequences, around 20% seen once. This clonotype was observed a handful of times. As yet, its antigen is unknown. The CDR3 has 13 residues. Unmatched junction bases numbered 2, after V lost 2 bases and J lost 6 bases. The germline V gene has CDR1 SEHNR and CDR2 FQNEAQ (reference sequence).

This TCR came from a human donor who had recovered from COVID-19. The sample consisted of CD4+ T cells from blood, cultured in vitro. This rearrangement joins TRBV7-9 to TRBJ2-7; 9 bases line up with TRBD2. The CDR3, as DNA: TGTGCCAGCAGCTTAAGCGGGGGGCTCGAGCAGTACTTC. Its translation: CASSLSGGLEQYF.